Listed below are T cell receptor beta chains from one sample, sequenced in a study of T cell responses to AZD1222 COVID-19 vaccine. Measured with immunoSEQ multiplex PCR; TCRdb has only the in-frame clones, and not every one. The sample holds under 150,000 clones; roughly 93% are singletons and the top ten take around 5.4%. This specimen was peripheral blood, taken on day 0 of AZD1222 vaccination. These receptors were taken from an adult in good health. Both conserved end residues are part of each CDR3. A D gene is named only where the DNA matches it firmly. Clone size is given for some rows only: seen once, a few or many times, or a class if the clone is expanded.

V	size	J	D	DNA	CDR3
TRBV11-2	NA	TRBJ2-7	NA	TGTGCCAGCAGCCACGGGAGCGAGCAGTACTTC	CASSHGSEQYF
TRBV28	NA	TRBJ2-1	NA	TGTGCCAGCAGTTCTAACAATGAGCAGTTCTTC	CASSSNNEQFF
TRBV6-4	NA	TRBJ1-6	NA	TGTGCCAGCAGTGACAGGGATAATTCACCCCTCCACTTT	CASSDRDNSPLHF
TRBV30	NA	TRBJ1-1	NA	TGTGCCTGGACCCCCCTAAGGCGGGACTCGGCTTTCTTT	CAWTPLRRDSAFF
TRBV6-5	NA	TRBJ1-3	NA	TGTGCCAGCAGTCACAAGACAGGCGACACCATATATTTT	CASSHKTGDTIYF
TRBV5-1	NA	TRBJ2-7	NA	TGCGCCAGCAGCCGGACGTCCTCCTACGAGCAGTACTTC	CASSRTSSYEQYF
TRBV7-8	NA	TRBJ1-5	NA	TGTGCCAGCAGCCCCAGGACGGAGGCTTGGGGTCAGCCCCAGCATTTT	CASSPRTEAWGQPQHF
TRBV7-9	NA	TRBJ1-2	TRBD1	TGTGCCAGCAGCGACCCGGGACAGAAATTCACAGACTATGGCTACACCTTC	CASSDPGQKFTDYGYTF
TRBV5-1	NA	TRBJ1-4	TRBD1	TGCGCCAGCAGCCTCGACAGGGGGCTTGGCGAAAAACTGTTTTTT	CASSLDRGLGEKLFF
TRBV7-9	NA	TRBJ2-3	TRBD2	TGTGCCAGCAGATCAGGGGAAGCGGGAGAACGCACAGATACGCAGTATTTT	CASRSGEAGERTDTQYF
TRBV9	NA	TRBJ2-5	NA	TGTGCCAGCAGCGTAGAAGCTTTACGCGGGGCAACCCAGTACTTC	CASSVEALRGATQYF
TRBV2	NA	TRBJ2-5	TRBD2	TGTGCCAGCAGGGGGAGACTAGCGGGGTACCAAGAGACCCAGTACTTC	CASRGRLAGYQETQYF
TRBV6-6	once	TRBJ1-2	NA	TGTGCCAGCAGTTACCCAAACCCAGCTGGCTACACCTTC	CASSYPNPAGYTF
TRBV7-3	NA	TRBJ1-1	NA	TGTGCCAGCAGCAGGACCCGCTACACTGAAGCTTTCTTT	CASSRTRYTEAFF
TRBV12-5	NA	TRBJ2-2	TRBD1	TGTGCTAGTGCCTCGGGACAGGGAGTAGACGGGGAGCTGTTTTTT	CASASGQGVDGELFF
TRBV19	NA	TRBJ2-7	TRBD1	TGTGCCAGTAGTATTATGACAGGGGAGTCCTACGAGCAGTACTTC	CASSIMTGESYEQYF
TRBV27	NA	TRBJ1-4	NA	TGTGCCACAGCCCGAAACCCCAATGAAAAACTGTTTTTT	CATARNPNEKLFF
TRBV19	once	TRBJ1-1	NA	TGTGCCAGTACCACCCAGCTGGGCACTGAAGCTTTCTTT	CASTTQLGTEAFF
TRBV12-3/TRBV12-4	NA	TRBJ1-2	NA	TGTGCCAGCAAATGGTCCGATCTCGATGGCTACACCTTC	CASKWSDLDGYTF
TRBV24-1	NA	TRBJ2-6	NA	TGTGCCACCAGTGATTACCGGGGCTCTGGGGCCAACGTCCTGACTTTC	CATSDYRGSGANVLTF
TRBV30	NA	TRBJ1-2	NA	TGTGCCTGGTTGGGACCGGGACTAAACTATGGCTACACCTTC	CAWLGPGLNYGYTF
TRBV5-5	once	TRBJ1-2	NA	TGTGCCAGCGGACGGGACCCGGGCAGCTACACCTTC	CASGRDPGSYTF
TRBV7-9	NA	TRBJ2-7	NA	TGTGCCAGCAGTCCGTTATCAGGGGTCTGGGGGGAGCAGTACTTC	CASSPLSGVWGEQYF
TRBV2	NA	TRBJ2-3	TRBD2	TGTGCCAGCAGTGACAGGCTAGCGGGGGGTGATACGCAGTATTTT	CASSDRLAGGDTQYF
TRBV4-1	NA	TRBJ1-6	TRBD1	TGCGCCAGCAGCCAACTCCCACAGGGGGCGAATTCACCCCTCCACTTT	CASSQLPQGANSPLHF
TRBV7-9	NA	TRBJ1-1	NA	TGTGCCAGCAGCCCCCTGGTGGCGAACACTGAAGCTTTCTTT	CASSPLVANTEAFF
TRBV19	NA	TRBJ1-1	NA	TGTGCCAGTAGTATAGAAGATGACACTGAAGCTTTCTTT	CASSIEDDTEAFF
TRBV27	NA	TRBJ2-1	TRBD2	TGTGCCAGCAGCTTAGTAGCGGGGACCTTAGAGCAGTTCTTC	CASSLVAGTLEQFF
TRBV30	once	TRBJ1-1	NA	TGTGCCTGGATAAGGACTGAAGCTTTCTTT	CAWIRTEAFF